Given below is one T cell receptor (beta chain) in context. The target antigen is unknown. The sample comes from a study of cytomegalovirus exposure and HLA in healthy donors. Study-wide results and caveats: Among the sequence variants, a highly shared cluster was likely an artifact of sequencing. The authors assumed roughly uniform sequencing depth across donors for presence/absence analyses. By a later analysis, the bulk of CMV-associated TCR beta chains appeared HLA-restricted.

V lost 4 bases and J lost 5, with 12 bases in between. The CDR3 runs 14 residues. CDR1 is SGDLS and CDR2 is YYNGEE in the germline V gene. It was with 60 Vbeta and 13 Jbeta primers that the PCR ran. Profiling relied on immunoSEQ multiplex PCR, and the TCRdb table lists in-frame clones only, not all of them. The sample has under 200,000 clones; around 75% are singletons. The origin of this receptor is a woman in her thirties in good health and CMV-seronegative. Sequencing was done on a sample of PBMCs. The chain recombines TRBV9 with TRBJ1-4; D is perhaps TRBD1 (6 bases). The CDR3 here is CASSSRGGNEKLFF. In nucleotides, the CDR3 is TGTGCCAGCAGCTCCAGGGGAGGGAATGAAAAACTGTTTTTT. Based on the CDR3 plus reference TRBV9 and TRBJ1-4, the full variable domain is DSGVTQTPKHLITATGQRVTLRCSPRSGDLSVYWYQQSLDQGLQFLIQYYNGEERAKGNILERFSAQQFPDLHSELNLSSLELGDSALYFCASSSRGGNEKLFFGSGTQLSVL.